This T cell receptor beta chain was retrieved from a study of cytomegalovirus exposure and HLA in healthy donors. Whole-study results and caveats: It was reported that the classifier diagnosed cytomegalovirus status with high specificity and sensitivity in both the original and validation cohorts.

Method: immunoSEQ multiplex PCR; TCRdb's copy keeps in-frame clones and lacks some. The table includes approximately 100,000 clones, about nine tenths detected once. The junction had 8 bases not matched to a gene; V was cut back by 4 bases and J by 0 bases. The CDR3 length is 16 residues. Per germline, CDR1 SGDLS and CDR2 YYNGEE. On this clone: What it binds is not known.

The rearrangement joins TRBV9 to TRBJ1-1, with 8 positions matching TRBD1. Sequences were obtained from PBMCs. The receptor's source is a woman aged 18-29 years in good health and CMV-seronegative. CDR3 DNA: TGTGCCAGCAGCCCCCGGGACAGGACCTTGAACACTGAAGCTTTCTTT. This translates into CASSPRDRTLNTEAFF. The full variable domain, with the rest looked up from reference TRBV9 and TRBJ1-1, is DSGVTQTPKHLITATGQRVTLRCSPRSGDLSVYWYQQSLDQGLQFLIQYYNGEERAKGNILERFSAQQFPDLHSELNLSSLELGDSALYFCASSPRDRTLNTEAFFGQGTRLTVV.